Listed below are T cell receptor beta chains from one sample, sequenced in a study of CD8 T cells in Susac syndrome. TCRdb re-called the immunoSEQ multiplex PCR reads with MiXCR, one entry per CDR3 protein. The sample shows 150,000 to 200,000 distinct CDR3 sequences, about 95% of them seen only once. Sequencing used CD4+ T cells from PBMCs. These TCRs come from a human donor in good health. Each CDR3 is given with its conserved first and last residue. The order of the fields is CDR3 length, clone size, D gene, J gene, V gene, CDR3 protein, CDR3 DNA. D genes are given only for firm matches. Clone size is stated in some rows and not others, as once, few, many or a class when expanded.

14 | NA | NA | TRBJ1-2 | TRBV7-2 | CASSLVGRNYGYTF | TGTGCCAGCAGCTTAGTCGGCCGTAACTATGGCTACACCTTC
15 | NA | TRBD2 | TRBJ2-5 | TRBV3-1 | CASSPGLADMKTQYF | TGTGCCAGCAGCCCGGGACTAGCGGACATGAAGACCCAGTACTTC
16 | once | TRBD1 | TRBJ2-3 | TRBV7-2 | CASSLRGPQQTDTQYF | TGTGCCAGCAGCCTAAGGGGGCCACAACAAACAGATACGCAGTATTTT
11 | NA | NA | TRBJ2-7 | TRBV27 | CASSRGTRQYF | TGTGCCAGCAGTCGGGGGACCCGGCAGTACTTC
12 | NA | NA | TRBJ1-2 | TRBV3-1 | CASSLPRDGYTF | TGTGCCAGCAGCCTTCCCCGAGACGGCTACACCTTC
15 | NA | NA | TRBJ2-3 | TRBV5-1 | CASSAQGYGTDTQYF | TGCGCCAGCAGCGCACAGGGATACGGCACAGATACGCAGTATTTT
14 | NA | TRBD1 | TRBJ1-1 | TRBV12-3/TRBV12-4 | CASSRTGRNTEAFF | TGTGCCAGCAGTAGGACAGGGAGGAACACTGAAGCTTTCTTT
13 | once | TRBD2 | TRBJ2-1 | TRBV15 | CATSSRLADEQFF | TGTGCCACCAGCAGTCGGCTAGCGGATGAGCAGTTCTTC
13 | NA | NA | TRBJ2-1 | TRBV19 | CASTDRRRNEQFF | TGTGCCAGTACGGACAGACGACGCAATGAGCAGTTCTTC
15 | NA | NA | TRBJ2-5 | TRBV6-2/TRBV6-3 | CAMGSAGLQQETQYF | TGTGCCATGGGGAGTGCCGGACTACAACAAGAGACCCAGTACTTC
17 | NA | TRBD2 | TRBJ2-1 | TRBV12-3/TRBV12-4 | CASSLAPVGRGGNEQFF | TGTGCCAGCAGTTTAGCCCCTGTCGGGAGGGGTGGCAATGAGCAGTTCTTC
15 | NA | TRBD2 | TRBJ2-5 | TRBV25-1 | CASTEGLAGVETQYF | TGTGCCAGCACCGAGGGTCTAGCGGGAGTAGAGACCCAGTACTTC
15 | once | NA | TRBJ1-1 | TRBV7-3 | CASSLNTGADTEAFF | TGTGCCAGCAGCTTAAATACAGGTGCGGACACTGAAGCTTTCTTT
9 | NA | NA | TRBJ1-5 | TRBV20-1 | CSAPCPQHF | TGCAGTGCTCCGTGCCCCCAGCATTTT
16 | once | TRBD2 | TRBJ2-3 | TRBV28 | CASSLYSAGSTDTQYF | TGTGCCAGCAGTTTATACTCAGCGGGAAGCACAGATACGCAGTATTTT
13 | NA | TRBD2 | TRBJ2-3 | TRBV20-1 | CSFETSGRDTQYF | TGCAGTTTTGAAACTAGCGGGAGGGATACGCAGTATTTT
11 | NA | NA | TRBJ2-5 | TRBV20-1 | CSGLGQETQYF | TGCAGTGGACTGGGACAAGAGACCCAGTACTTC
13 | NA | NA | TRBJ1-2 | TRBV3-1 | CASSQAEVYGYTF | TGTGCCAGCAGCCAGGCGGAGGTCTATGGCTACACCTTC
14 | NA | NA | TRBJ1-1 | TRBV18 | CASSPLQGNTEAFF | TGTGCCAGCTCACCATTACAGGGGAACACTGAAGCTTTCTTT
13 | NA | NA | TRBJ1-1 | TRBV18 | CASSQTQNTEAFF | TGTGCCAGCTCGCAGACACAGAACACTGAAGCTTTCTTT
15 | NA | NA | TRBJ1-3 | TRBV2 | CASSHDHSSGNTIYF | TGTGCCAGCAGTCACGACCACAGCTCTGGAAACACCATATATTTT
16 | once | TRBD1 | TRBJ1-5 | TRBV30 | CAWGQGRGYSNQPQHF | TGTGCCTGGGGACAGGGAAGGGGGTATAGCAATCAGCCCCAGCATTTT
13 | NA | NA | TRBJ2-3 | TRBV29-1 | CSVSTGRRDTQYF | TGCAGCGTTTCCACAGGGCGCAGAGATACGCAGTATTTT
16 | NA | TRBD1 | TRBJ2-3 | TRBV7-2 | CASSQGPGQGNGTQYF | TGTGCCAGCAGTCAGGGGCCGGGACAGGGGAATGGTACGCAGTATTTT
11 | NA | NA | TRBJ1-5 | TRBV6-2/TRBV6-3 | CAPRGYQPQHF | TGTGCTCCTAGAGGGTATCAGCCCCAGCATTTT
16 | once | NA | TRBJ1-5 | TRBV20-1 | CSARDITGLRFQPQHF | TGCAGTGCTAGAGACATAACAGGGTTACGCTTCCAGCCCCAGCATTTT
14 | once | NA | TRBJ2-3 | TRBV4-2 | CASSQTLGGDTQYF | TGTGCCAGCAGCCAGACCTTGGGAGGAGATACGCAGTATTTT
12 | NA | NA | TRBJ2-1 | TRBV29-1 | CSALGGVNEQFF | TGCAGCGCCTTAGGAGGGGTCAATGAGCAGTTCTTC
15 | NA | NA | TRBJ1-2 | TRBV20-1 | CSATLAGHRGGGYTF | TGCAGTGCCACCCTGGCGGGACACCGGGGAGGTGGCTACACCTTC
16 | NA | TRBD2 | TRBJ2-7 | TRBV7-2 | CASSTAGTSGTYEQYF | TGTGCCAGCAGCACTGCCGGGACTAGCGGCACCTACGAGCAGTACTTC
14 | NA | NA | TRBJ2-1 | TRBV12-3/TRBV12-4 | CASSLVPLVNEQFF | TGTGCCAGCAGTTTAGTCCCGCTAGTCAATGAGCAGTTCTTC
16 | NA | TRBD2 | TRBJ2-3 | TRBV20-1 | CSARDRRLAGPDTQYF | TGCAGTGCTAGAGATCGACGACTAGCGGGACCAGATACGCAGTATTTT
12 | once | NA | TRBJ1-1 | TRBV30 | CAWSVAETEAFF | TGTGCCTGGAGTGTTGCTGAGACAGAAGCTTTCTTT
13 | NA | NA | TRBJ2-1 | TRBV6-6 | CASSYSWGNEQFF | TGTGCCAGCAGTTACTCGTGGGGGAATGAGCAGTTCTTC
11 | NA | NA | TRBJ2-7 | TRBV18 | CASSAVSEQYF | TGTGCCAGCTCAGCCGTATCCGAGCAGTACTTC
12 | NA | NA | TRBJ1-4 | TRBV2 | CASSVLREKLFF | TGTGCCAGCAGCGTCCTGAGGGAAAAACTGTTTTTT
13 | NA | NA | TRBJ1-2 | TRBV30 | CAWAFLANYGYTF | TGTGCCTGGGCCTTCTTGGCAAACTATGGCTACACCTTC
13 | once | NA | TRBJ2-2 | TRBV30 | CAWSVHVTGELFF | TGTGCCTGGAGTGTACATGTTACCGGGGAGCTGTTTTTT
14 | NA | NA | TRBJ2-3 | TRBV7-3 | CASSLSGLTDTQYF | TGTGCCAGCAGCTTATCGGGCCTCACAGATACGCAGTATTTT
16 | NA | TRBD2 | TRBJ2-7 | TRBV7-9 | CASSRQAASGRGEQYF | TGTGCCAGCAGCCGCCAGGCGGCTAGCGGGAGAGGCGAGCAGTACTTC
14 | NA | NA | TRBJ1-1 | TRBV11-2 | CASSLVTGYPEAFF | TGTGCCAGCAGCTTAGTTACAGGATACCCCGAAGCTTTCTTT
14 | NA | TRBD2 | TRBJ2-3 | TRBV30 | CAWSLIAGPDTQYF | TGTGCCTGGAGTTTGATAGCGGGACCGGATACGCAGTATTTT
12 | NA | TRBD2 | TRBJ2-7 | TRBV20-1 | CSASPAGVKQYF | TGCAGTGCTAGCCCAGCGGGAGTAAAGCAGTACTTC
14 | NA | TRBD1 | TRBJ2-1 | TRBV7-2 | CASSLGQGMDEQFF | TGTGCCAGCAGCTTGGGACAGGGGATGGATGAGCAGTTCTTC
14 | NA | NA | TRBJ2-2 | TRBV29-1 | CSVCGERNTGELFF | TGCAGCGTGTGCGGTGAGCGGAACACCGGGGAGCTGTTTTTT
13 | NA | TRBD2 | TRBJ2-3 | TRBV2 | CASSGLAADTQYF | TGTGCCAGCAGTGGGCTAGCGGCAGATACGCAGTATTTT
14 | NA | TRBD2 | TRBJ2-7 | TRBV29-1 | CSVALAGGTYEQYF | TGCAGCGTCGCACTAGCGGGAGGGACCTACGAGCAGTACTTC
16 | once | NA | TRBJ2-3 | TRBV29-1 | CSVKKGGSFGTDTQYF | TGCAGCGTTAAGAAAGGGGGAAGCTTCGGGACAGATACGCAGTATTTT
15 | NA | NA | TRBJ2-5 | TRBV20-1 | CSASSRELFYGTQYF | TGCAGTGCTAGCTCGAGGGAGCTCTTTTACGGGACCCAGTACTTC
14 | NA | NA | TRBJ1-1 | TRBV29-1 | CSVTGPGLNTEAFF | TGCAGCGTTACCGGACCCGGCCTGAACACTGAAGCTTTCTTT
14 | NA | NA | TRBJ1-5 | TRBV20-1 | CSARDGAVNQPQHF | TGCAGTGCTAGAGATGGGGCAGTCAATCAGCCCCAGCATTTT
15 | once | TRBD2 | TRBJ2-5 | TRBV12-3/TRBV12-4 | CASSPRGAGLETQYF | TGTGCCAGCAGTCCCCGGGGAGCGGGACTCGAGACCCAGTACTTC
12 | NA | NA | TRBJ2-5 | TRBV5-1 | CASSERQETQYF | TGCGCCAGCAGCGAACGACAAGAGACCCAGTACTTC
14 | NA | NA | TRBJ2-1 | TRBV20-1 | CSARDILGLDRQFF | TGCAGTGCTAGAGATATATTAGGTCTGGACAGGCAGTTCTTC
14 | NA | NA | TRBJ2-3 | TRBV4-3 | CASSQEGRLDTQYF | TGCGCCAGCAGCCAAGAGGGGCGACTGGATACGCAGTATTTT
14 | NA | NA | TRBJ2-1 | TRBV30 | CAWSVLISYNEQFF | TGTGCCTGGAGTGTACTGATCTCCTACAATGAGCAGTTCTTC
14 | NA | TRBD2 | TRBJ2-3 | TRBV20-1 | CSGLLAGRGDTQYF | TGCAGTGGTTTACTAGCGGGAAGGGGGGATACGCAGTATTTT
15 | NA | TRBD2 | TRBJ2-7 | TRBV7-2 | CASSLASGLATEQYF | TGTGCCAGCAGCTTAGCTTCGGGACTAGCGACGGAGCAGTACTTC
12 | NA | NA | TRBJ1-4 | TRBV29-1 | CSVLDSSEKLFF | TGCAGCGTTCTGGACAGCAGCGAAAAACTGTTTTTT
13 | NA | NA | TRBJ1-1 | TRBV5-1 | CASSLGVDTEAFF | TGCGCCAGCAGCTTGGGGGTGGACACAGAAGCTTTCTTT